This T cell receptor (beta chain) was sequenced in a study of blood T cell repertoires in COVID-19. Study background: The origin of the acute and convalescent COVID-19 samples was the United States, Italy and Spain. T cells, B-cell-depleted T cells, or PBMCs supplied cDNA or gDNA.

In the original analysis: Nucleated cell counts were estimated from reference gene primer amplification. Measured with immunoSEQ multiplex PCR; TCRdb has only the in-frame clones, and not every one. Clonal size and the V and J genes are those of that table, whereas D and trimming came from the DNA. The sample holds about 160,000 clones; about four fifths are singletons and the top ten take around 14%. CDR1 is SGHNT and CDR2 is YYREEE in the germline V gene (reference sequence). The CDR3 spans 14 residues. The V segment lost 5 bases and the J segment 4 bases; nucleotides outside the gene matches: 6. The chain recombines TRBV5-4 with TRBJ2-5, with 9 bases fitting TRBD1. This clonotype was sampled from a man aged 18 to 30 with active or convalescent COVID-19. Sequenced sample: peripheral blood. CDR3 loop: CASSQGQGVETQYF. DNA of the CDR3: TGTGCCAGCAGTCAGGGACAGGGTGTAGAGACCCAGTACTTC. The variable domain in full, completed from reference TRBV5-4 and TRBJ2-5, reads ETGVTQSPTHLIKTRGQQVTLRCSSQSGHNTVSWYQQALGQGPQFIFQYYREEENGRGNFPPRFSGLQFPNYSSELNVNALELDDSALYLCASSQGQGVETQYFGPGTRLLVL.